This record looks at one T cell receptor (beta chain) sequence and its context. The data were taken from a study of blood T cell repertoires in COVID-19. Recruitment covered over 20 US areas and drew participants whose ages spanned roughly 18 to 100 years. Germline assignment: CDR1 MGHRA and CDR2 YSYEKL. The V segment lost 0 bases and the J segment 6 bases; nucleotides outside the gene matches: 5. The CDR3 is 15 amino acids. Sequenced by immunoSEQ multiplex PCR; TCRdb stores in-frame clones only, minus some. The table includes under 450,000 clones, roughly 87% detected once. Input material: PBMCs or T cells enriched from blood (not recorded which). The source is a woman aged 45 to 65 who had recovered from COVID-19. J is TRBJ2-1 and V is TRBV4-1; 7 bases agree with TRBD2. CDR3 region: CASSQEGTTPNEQFF. Written as DNA, the CDR3 is TGCGCCAGCAGCCAAGAGGGGACTACCCCCAATGAGCAGTTCTTC.